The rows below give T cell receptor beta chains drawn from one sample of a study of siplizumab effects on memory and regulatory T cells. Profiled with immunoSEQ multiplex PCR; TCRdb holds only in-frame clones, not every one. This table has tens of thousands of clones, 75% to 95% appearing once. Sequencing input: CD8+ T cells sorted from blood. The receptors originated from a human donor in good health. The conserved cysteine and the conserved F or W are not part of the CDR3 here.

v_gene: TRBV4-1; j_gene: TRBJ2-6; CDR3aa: ASSQVGPGATVSGANVLT
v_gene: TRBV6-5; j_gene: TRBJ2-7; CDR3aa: ASSYSGIYEQY
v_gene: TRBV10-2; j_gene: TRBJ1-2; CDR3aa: ASSESEGSGYT
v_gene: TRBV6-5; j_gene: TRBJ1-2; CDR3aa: ASSYDGRGYT
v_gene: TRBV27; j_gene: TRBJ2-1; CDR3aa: ASWMGNEQF
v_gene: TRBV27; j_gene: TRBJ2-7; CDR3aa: ASSLIGSRYEQY
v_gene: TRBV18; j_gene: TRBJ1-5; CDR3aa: ASSQGPSWESNQPQH
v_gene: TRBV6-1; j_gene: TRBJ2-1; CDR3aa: ASTGDEQF
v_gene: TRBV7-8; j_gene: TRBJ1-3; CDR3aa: ASSYLPTPGNTIY
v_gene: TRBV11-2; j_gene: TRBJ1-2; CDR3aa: ASSLTGPYGYT
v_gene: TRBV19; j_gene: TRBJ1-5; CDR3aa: ASSRTGGRYSNQPQH
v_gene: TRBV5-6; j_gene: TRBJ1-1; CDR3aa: ASSWEGTEAF
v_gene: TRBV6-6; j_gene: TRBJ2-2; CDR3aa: ASRWTNPNTGELF
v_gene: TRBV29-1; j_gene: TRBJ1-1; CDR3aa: SALGQGGRNTEAF
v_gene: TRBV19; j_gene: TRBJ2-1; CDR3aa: ASSISSGRTSSYNEQF
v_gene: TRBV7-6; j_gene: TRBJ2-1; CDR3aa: ASSLGQGGLLVSYNEQF
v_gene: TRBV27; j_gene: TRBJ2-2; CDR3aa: ASSPFGDGELF
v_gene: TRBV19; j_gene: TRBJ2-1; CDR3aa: ASSRNLRPEEF
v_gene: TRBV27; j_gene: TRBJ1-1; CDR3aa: ASNYLGQGRNTEAF
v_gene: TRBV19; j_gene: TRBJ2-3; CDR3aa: ASSNGLAGTDTQY
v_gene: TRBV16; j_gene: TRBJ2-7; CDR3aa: ASSQSGARQY
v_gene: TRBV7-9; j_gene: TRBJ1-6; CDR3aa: ASSNRDRENSPLH
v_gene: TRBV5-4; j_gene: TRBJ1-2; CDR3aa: ASSLGDSHYGYT
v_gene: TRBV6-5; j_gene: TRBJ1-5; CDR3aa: ASSYRRDQPQH
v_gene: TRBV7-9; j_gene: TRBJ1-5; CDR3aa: ASSLGDQPQH
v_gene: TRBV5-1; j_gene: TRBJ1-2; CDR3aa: ASSFGPIRTGGNGYT
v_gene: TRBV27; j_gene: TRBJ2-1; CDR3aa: ASSLTGLSSYNEQF
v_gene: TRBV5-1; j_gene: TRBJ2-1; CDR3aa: ASSSAGTGAHEQF
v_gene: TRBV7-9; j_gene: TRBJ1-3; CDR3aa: ASSPPAGDTIY
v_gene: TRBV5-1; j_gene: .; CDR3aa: ASSLARDGPYEQY
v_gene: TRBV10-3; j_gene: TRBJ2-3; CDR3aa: AILTASTDTQY
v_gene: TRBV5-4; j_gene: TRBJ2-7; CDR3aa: ASSSGHPYEQY
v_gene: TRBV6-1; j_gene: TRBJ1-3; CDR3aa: ASSEGSSGVGNTIY
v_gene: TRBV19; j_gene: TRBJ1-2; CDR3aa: ASSIQAYGYT
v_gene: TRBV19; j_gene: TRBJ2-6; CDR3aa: ASSIGDSGANVLT
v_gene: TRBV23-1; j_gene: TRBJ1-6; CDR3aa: ASPGLISPLH
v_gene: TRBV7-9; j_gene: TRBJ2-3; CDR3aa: ASSFGQRDFTDTQY
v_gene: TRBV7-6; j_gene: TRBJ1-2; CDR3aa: ASSVTAGGAGGYT
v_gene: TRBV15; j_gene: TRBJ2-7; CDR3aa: ATSPLTSGYEQY
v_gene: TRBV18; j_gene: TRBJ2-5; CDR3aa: ASSPMGLAGVDAATQY
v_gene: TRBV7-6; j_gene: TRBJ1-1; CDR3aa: ASSRTLNTEAF
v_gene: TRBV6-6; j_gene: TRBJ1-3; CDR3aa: ASSNLTPKGNTIY
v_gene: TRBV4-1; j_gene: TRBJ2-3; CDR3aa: ASSQEAPRGSSGTSTDTQY
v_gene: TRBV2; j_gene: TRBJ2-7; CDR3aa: ASSEAPGTGLYEQY
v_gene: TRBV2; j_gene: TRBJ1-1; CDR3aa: ASVGSGTWEAF
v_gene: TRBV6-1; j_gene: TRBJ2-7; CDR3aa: ASAMGQGEGHEQY